This passage covers 27 T cell receptor beta chains from one sample sequenced in a study of T-cell memory formation after mild COVID-19. A single record per CDR3 protein comes from TCRdb applying MiXCR to the 5' RACE reads. The sample lists under 600,000 distinct CDR3 sequences, roughly 20% occurring once. The sample taken for sequencing was PBMCs or a T cell subset sorted from them (not recorded which). The receptors were gathered from an adult woman who had mild COVID-19 (a few samples of this study predate the infection). Cell type and time point are not known.

The CDR3 nucleotides are TGTGCCAGCAGCGACGACGGGGGGTACGAGCAGTACTTC. Amino acid sequence: CASSDDGGYEQYF. J is TRBJ2-7 and V is TRBV7-8, with 7 bases aligning to TRBD2. CDR1 and CDR2 (germline): SGHVS, FQNEAQ. Trimming at V came to 5 bases and at J to 4 bases, leaving 5 bases not matched to a gene. This CDR3 contains 13 residues.

This clonotype was seen only a few times. The chain is built from TRBV29-1 and TRBJ2-7, with D possibly being TRBD1 (5 bases). This CDR3 is built from 12 residues. Trimming removed 4 bases from V and 3 bases from J, with 10 bases in between. CDR1 is SQVTM, CDR2 ANQGSEA, per germline. The CDR3 DNA is TGCAGCGTTGGGCAGGGTAACTACGAGCAGTACTTC. Amino acids: CSVGQGNYEQYF.

The chain links TRBV20-1 to TRBJ1-1, with 8 bases aligning to TRBD1. The CDR3 has 16 residues. V lost 4 bases to trimming and J lost 4 bases; unmatched junction nucleotides: 14. Germline V gene data show CDR1 as DFQATT and CDR2 as SNEGSKA (reference sequence). This CDR3 reads CSANPYQGAQATEAFF. The CDR3 coding sequence is TGCAGTGCTAACCCGTATCAGGGGGCGCAGGCCACTGAAGCTTTCTTT.

This clonotype came up a few times. J is TRBJ2-7 and V is TRBV7-8; D possibly corresponds to TRBD1 (5 bases). The V gene lost 2 bases and the J gene lost 1 base, with 9 bases spanning the gap. This CDR3 is 14 amino acids long. Looked up from germline, CDR1 is SGHVS and CDR2 is FQNEAQ. The CDR3 DNA is TGTGCCAGCAGCTTATTTCAGGGTTCCTACGAGCAGTACTTC. This sequence encodes CASSLFQGSYEQYF. Full variable domain (rest looked up from reference TRBV7-8 and TRBJ2-7): GAGVSQSPRYKVAKRGQDVALRCDPISGHVSLFWYQQALGQGPEFLTYFQNEAQLDKSGLPSDRFFAERPEGSVSTLKIQRTQQEDSAVYLCASSLFQGSYEQYFGPGTRLTVT.

This chain connects TRBV4-2 to TRBJ2-7, with 10 bases aligning to TRBD2. Germline V gene data show CDR1 as LGHNA and CDR2 as YNFKEQ. The CDR3 loop spans 18 amino acids. V gave up 0 bases and J gave up 1 base; unmatched junction bases: 9. CDR3: CASSQDLGLATHSYEQYF. The CDR3 DNA is TGTGCCAGCAGCCAAGATCTGGGACTAGCGACCCATTCCTACGAGCAGTACTTC.

In its sample, this clonotype was seen a few times. V gene TRBV2 combines with J gene TRBJ2-1; weak D call: TRBD2 (7 bases). Between the trimmed V and J ends, which lost 3 bases and 4 bases, there was a span of 13 bases. This CDR3 spans 15 amino acids. The germline V gene encodes CDR1 SNHLY and CDR2 FYNNEI. This chain's CDR3 is CASSEMGGAYNEQFF. The CDR3 nucleotides read TGTGCCAGCAGTGAGATGGGGGGGGCTTACAATGAGCAGTTCTTC.

J is TRBJ1-5 and V is TRBV12-3 or TRBV12-4; D call uncertain. The V and J ends lost 5 bases and 9 bases respectively, with 11 bases between them. The CDR3 runs 12 residues. Here the CDR3 reads CASSPRKSPQHF. The DNA for the CDR3 is TGTGCCAGCAGTCCCCGCAAATCGCCCCAGCATTTT.

This clonotype appeared a few times. The chain uses TRBV6-5 and TRBJ2-7; TRBD2 agrees at 10 bases. This CDR3 comprises 16 residues. CDR1 is MNHEY and CDR2 is SVGAGI in the germline V gene. The V and J ends lost 3 bases and 0 bases, in that order; junction bases with no gene match: 5. CDR3 DNA: TGTGCCAGCAGTTATCACAGGACTAGCGGCTCCTACGAGCAGTACTTC. This translates into CASSYHRTSGSYEQYF.

The rearrangement links TRBV5-1 to TRBJ2-7; no clear D gene. Germline CDR1 and CDR2: SGHRS and YFSETQ. This CDR3 spans 18 amino acids. The V end lost 4 bases, the J end lost 1 base, and 24 bases lay between the germline ends. CDR3 amino acids: CASSRRLVSTGPSYEQYF. CDR3 nucleotide sequence: TGCGCCAGCAGCCGCCGTCTGGTATCTACCGGGCCTTCCTACGAGCAGTACTTC.

The chain has TRBV7-7 and TRBJ1-4; D possibly corresponds to TRBD1 (5 bases). Trimming took off 2 bases at V and 2 bases at J, with 9 bases between the two ends. The CDR3 totals 15 residues. The V gene's germline CDR1 is SSHAT and CDR2 FNYEAQ (reference sequence). The CDR3 coding sequence is TGTGCCAGCAGCTTACTTCGGGGGACTAATGAAAAACTGTTTTTT. Protein sequence: CASSLLRGTNEKLFF.

In its sample, this clonotype was seen a few times. The chain employs TRBV14 and TRBJ2-3; tentative D call: TRBD1 (5 bases). Germline loops: CDR1 SGHDN, CDR2 FVKESK. The V gene lost 1 base and the J gene lost 2 bases, with 7 bases spanning the gap. The CDR3 loop spans 14 amino acids. CDR3 protein: CASSQAGNTDTQYF. The CDR3 nucleotides are TGTGCCAGCAGCCAAGCAGGGAACACAGATACGCAGTATTTT.

The chain couples TRBV5-1 to TRBJ2-7, with 10 bases matching TRBD2. J gave up 3 bases and V 2 bases, and 14 bases lay outside the gene matches. Germline lookup yields CDR1 SGHRS and CDR2 YFSETQ. The CDR3 totals 18 residues. The CDR3 is CASSFSPGDLAGVYEQYF. CDR3 nucleotide sequence: TGCGCCAGCAGCTTTAGCCCGGGGGATCTAGCGGGGGTCTACGAGCAGTACTTC.

This chain connects TRBV29-1 to TRBJ2-1; TRBD1 might be the D (7 bases). V lost 1 base to trimming and J lost 6 bases, with 16 bases between them. There are 15 residues in the CDR3. The V gene's germline CDR1 is SQVTM and CDR2 ANQGSEA. This CDR3 reads CSVEGVGGGINEQFF. CDR3 nucleotide sequence: TGCAGCGTTGAAGGGGTCGGAGGGGGCATCAATGAGCAGTTCTTC.

This sequence joins TRBV6-2 or TRBV6-3 and TRBJ1-6; TRBD1 matches 9 bases. The germline CDR1 and CDR2 sequences are MNHEY and SVGEGT. With V trimmed by 6 bases and J by 8 bases, 11 bases remained unmatched. The CDR3 sequence is 16 residues long. CDR3: CASSHRDRVADSPLHF. DNA for the CDR3: TGTGCCAGCAGCCACCGGGACAGGGTAGCGGATTCACCCCTCCACTTT.

Concerning this clonotype: This is likely a read error, given that the CDR3 carries no conserved phenylalanine or tryptophan at its end. The rearrangement joins TRBV7-2 to TRBJ2-3, with no clear D. Between the trimmed V and J ends, which lost 3 bases and 0 bases, there was a span of 7 bases. The CDR3 runs to 14 residues. CDR1 and CDR2 (germline): SGHTA, FQGNSA. CDR3 loop: CASSFPGSTDTQYI. CDR3 DNA sequence: TGTGCCAGCAGCTTCCCAGGTAGCACAGATACGCAGTATATT.

The chain couples TRBV5-6 to TRBJ2-1; TRBD2 agrees at 15 bases. The trim removed 0 bases at V and 3 bases at J, leaving 13 bases unmatched. Germline V CDR1 and CDR2: SGHDT, YYEEEE. This CDR3 has 21 amino acids. CDR3 nucleotides: TGTGCCAGCAGCTTGGCCGCAGGGACTAGCGGGGGGTCCCCCCACTACAATGAGCAGTTCTTC. This gives the protein CASSLAAGTSGGSPHYNEQFF.

The chain combines TRBV7-2 with TRBJ1-2, with 7 bases that match TRBD1. This CDR3 spans 16 amino acids. In germline, CDR1 is SGHTA, CDR2 FQGNSA. J gave up 4 bases and V 1 base, and 9 bases lay outside the gene matches. The chain's CDR3 is CASSLEEGALIYGYTF. CDR3 DNA: TGTGCCAGCAGCTTAGAGGAGGGGGCCCTCATCTATGGCTACACCTTC. Combining the CDR3 with reference TRBV7-2 and TRBJ1-2 gives the whole variable domain GAGVSQSPSNKVTEKGKDVELRCDPISGHTALYWYRQSLGQGLEFLIYFQGNSAPDKSGLPSDRFSAERTGGSVSTLTIQRTQQEDSAVYLCASSLEEGALIYGYTFGSGTRLTVV.

This clonotype was seen only a few times. The chain joins TRBV12-3 or TRBV12-4 to TRBJ2-2; 10 bases agree with TRBD2. The CDR3 is 16 amino acids. Unmatched junction bases numbered 1, after V lost 3 bases and J lost 0 bases. The CDR3 DNA reads TGTGCCAGCAGTTTCGGACTAGCGGCGAACACCGGGGAGCTGTTTTTT. Its protein product is CASSFGLAANTGELFF.

The DNA of the CDR3 is TGTGCCAGCAGTTTAAATCGGAATCAGCCCCAGCATTTT. Its protein product is CASSLNRNQPQHF. The J gene is TRBJ1-5, the V gene TRBV12-3 or TRBV12-4; D uncertain. The CDR3 spans 13 residues. Between the trimmed V and J ends, which lost 2 bases and 4 bases, there was a span of 6 bases.

This chain joins TRBV5-8 and TRBJ2-3; the match to TRBD1 covers 8 bases. V was pared by 4 bases and J by 0 bases, with 7 bases of the junction left unmatched. Germline V gene data show CDR1 as SGHTS and CDR2 as YDEGEE. This CDR3 comprises 16 residues. The CDR3: CASSGDRHKSTDTQYF. CDR3 coding DNA: TGTGCCAGCAGCGGGGACAGGCATAAGAGCACAGATACGCAGTATTTT. The full variable domain, in which reference TRBV5-8 and TRBJ2-3 provide the parts outside the CDR3, is EAGVTQSPTHLIKTRGQQATLRCSPISGHTSVYWYQQALGLGLQFLLWYDEGEERNRGNFPPRFSGRQFPNYSSELNVNALELEDSALYLCASSGDRHKSTDTQYFGPGTRLTVL.

This clonotype was counted only a few times. V gene TRBV9 combines with J gene TRBJ2-7; the match to TRBD1 covers 7 bases. The V gene's germline CDR1 is SGDLS and CDR2 YYNGEE. V was clipped by 0 bases and J by 10 bases; unmatched bases: 4. This CDR3 comprises 12 residues. The CDR3 here is CASSVGTGRQYF. CDR3 nucleotide sequence: TGTGCCAGCAGCGTAGGGACAGGCAGACAGTACTTC. The entire variable domain, with the rest obtained from reference TRBV9 and TRBJ2-7, is as follows: DSGVTQTPKHLITATGQRVTLRCSPRSGDLSVYWYQQSLDQGLQFLIQYYNGEERAKGNILERFSAQQFPDLHSELNLSSLELGDSALYFCASSVGTGRQYFGPGTRLTVT.

In this sample, this clonotype turned up a few times. The V gene is TRBV6-6, the J gene TRBJ2-6, with a weak D call TRBD2 (6 bases). Looked up from germline, CDR1 is MNHNY and CDR2 is SVGAGI (reference sequence). The CDR3 sequence is 13 residues long. Deletions cut 8 bases from V and 2 bases from J, with 7 bases between. CDR3 sequence (DNA): TGTGCCAGCCGGGGGACTGGGGCCAACGTCCTGACTTTC. Amino acid sequence: CASRGTGANVLTF.

This clonotype came up a few times. The V and J genes are TRBV11-2 and TRBJ2-3; 7 positions agree with TRBD2. The CDR3 loop spans 15 amino acids. Losses at the gene ends were 5 bases for V and 6 bases for J; bases not matched to a gene: 11. Germline V gives CDR1 SGHAT, CDR2 FQNNGV. DNA of the CDR3: TGTGCCAGCAGCCCCGCGGGGCGGGGGTTTGATACGCAGTATTTT. Its translation: CASSPAGRGFDTQYF.

The V and J genes are TRBV24-1 and TRBJ2-4; D ambiguous. The germline V gene encodes CDR1 KGHDR and CDR2 SFDVKD. The CDR3 extends over 14 amino acids. V lost 4 bases, J lost 0 bases, and 6 bases lay in between. CDR3 sequence reads: CATSETTAKNIQYF. In DNA form, the CDR3 reads TGTGCCACCAGTGAGACAACAGCCAAAAACATTCAGTACTTC.

The chain employs TRBV20-1 and TRBJ1-4; D uncertain. Germline V CDR1 and CDR2: DFQATT, SNEGSKA (reference sequence). CDR3 length: 17 amino acids. V lost 0 bases to trimming and J lost 3 bases, with 17 bases between them. The CDR3 loop reads CSARDQGGRDPNEKLFF. CDR3 sequence (DNA): TGCAGTGCTAGAGATCAAGGCGGGAGGGATCCTAATGAAAAACTGTTTTTT.

The V and J genes are TRBV9 and TRBJ1-5; TRBD1 is a possible D gene (5 bases). Germline assignment: CDR1 SGDLS and CDR2 YYNGEE. CDR3 size: 15 residues. The germline V and J ends were trimmed by 0 bases and 9 bases, with 16 bases remaining between them. CDR3 coding DNA: TGTGCCAGCAGCGTAGATGGGGCGGGGGATCGGCCCCAGCATTTT. This encodes CASSVDGAGDRPQHF.

This clonotype was seen only a few times. The V gene is TRBV6-2 or TRBV6-3, the J gene TRBJ2-1; 11 positions match TRBD2. The germline V gene has CDR1 MNHEY and CDR2 SVGEGT. J gave up 3 bases and V 6 bases, and 4 bases lay outside the gene matches. This CDR3 is built from 15 residues. DNA for the CDR3: TGTGCCAGCAGGAGGCTAGCGGGAGGCTACAATGAGCAGTTCTTC. It codes for CASRRLAGGYNEQFF.